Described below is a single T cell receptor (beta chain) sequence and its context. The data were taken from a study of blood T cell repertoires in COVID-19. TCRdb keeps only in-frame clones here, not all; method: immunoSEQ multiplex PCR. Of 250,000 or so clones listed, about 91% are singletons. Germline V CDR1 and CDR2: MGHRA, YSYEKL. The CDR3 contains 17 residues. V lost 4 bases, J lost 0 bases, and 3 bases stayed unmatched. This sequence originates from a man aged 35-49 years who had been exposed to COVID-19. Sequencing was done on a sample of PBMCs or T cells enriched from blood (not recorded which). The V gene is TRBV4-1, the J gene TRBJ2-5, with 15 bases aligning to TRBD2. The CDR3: CASSRGTSGRYQETQYF. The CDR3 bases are TGCGCCAGCAGCCGAGGGACTAGCGGGAGGTACCAAGAGACCCAGTACTTC.